This passage covers 20 T cell receptor beta chains from one sample sequenced in a study of PD-1 blockade in classical Hodgkin lymphoma. Every patient relapsed after autologous stem cell transplantation, and brentuximab vedotin exposure varied. Sequenced by immunoSEQ multiplex PCR; TCRdb stores in-frame clones only, minus some. This sample has 50,000 to 85,000 clones, with 70% to 80% found just once. The specimen comprised peripheral blood mononuclear cells (PBMCs), sampled before the second cycle of nivolumab. The receptor set was obtained from a human donor with classical Hodgkin lymphoma.

This clone occurred a few times. The J gene is TRBJ2-1, the V gene TRBV11-2; 10 nucleotides match TRBD2. J gave up 3 bases and V 4 bases, and 3 bases lay outside the gene matches. The CDR3 contains 15 residues. In germline, CDR1 is SGHAT, CDR2 FQNNGV. Here the CDR3 DNA reads TGTGCCAGCAGCTCGCTAGCGGGGGTCTACAATGAGCAGTTCTTC. This codes for CASSSLAGVYNEQFF. The whole variable domain, filled in from reference TRBV11-2 and TRBJ2-1, reads EAGVAQSPRYKIIEKRQSVAFWCNPISGHATLYWYQQILGQGPKLLIQFQNNGVVDDSQLPKDRFSAERLKGVDSTLKIQPAKLEDSAVYLCASSSLAGVYNEQFFGPGTRLTVL.

The chain has TRBV7-6 and TRBJ2-3; D is uncertain. V lost 4 bases and J 6 bases, leaving 11 bases between the germline ends. CDR3 length: 13 residues. Looked up from germline, CDR1 is SGHVS and CDR2 is FNYEAQ. The DNA for the CDR3 is TGTGCCAGCAGCTCTTATGTGGGGGATACGCAGTATTTT. It specifies CASSSYVGDTQYF.

This chain joins TRBV4-1 and TRBJ2-1; 12 positions agree with TRBD2. There are 16 residues in the CDR3. Trimming cost V 0 bases and J 7 bases; bases outside gene matches: 4. Germline assignment: CDR1 MGHRA and CDR2 YSYEKL. CDR3 DNA: TGCGCCAGCAGCCAAGATACTAGCGGGAGGTATAATGAGCAGTTCTTC. Its protein product is CASSQDTSGRYNEQFF.

V gene TRBV11-3 combines with J gene TRBJ2-7; D remains unclear. Germline loops: CDR1 SGHNT, CDR2 YENEEA. The CDR3 is 14 amino acids. The V gene lost 1 base and the J gene lost 3 bases, with 10 bases spanning the gap. As DNA, the CDR3 is TGTGCCAGCAGCTTAGTTCGGAGAAGCTACGAGCAGTACTTC. Translating it yields CASSLVRRSYEQYF. Full variable domain (remainder filled in from reference TRBV11-3 and TRBJ2-7): EAGVVQSPRYKIIEKKQPVAFWCNPISGHNTLYWYLQNLGQGPELLIRYENEEAVDDSQLPKDRFSAERLKGVDSTLKIQPAELGDSAVYLCASSLVRRSYEQYFGPGTRLTVT.

This chain uses TRBV2 with TRBJ2-7, with D perhaps TRBD1 (5 bases). This CDR3 spans 16 amino acids. V gave up 3 bases and J gave up 2 bases, with 17 bases separating them. Looked up from germline, CDR1 is SNHLY and CDR2 is FYNNEI. The CDR3 nucleotides read TGTGCCAGCAGTGAGGGGCCCACCGCGATCACCTACGAGCAGTACTTC. Translated: CASSEGPTAITYEQYF. The entire variable domain, with the rest obtained from reference TRBV2 and TRBJ2-7, is as follows: EPEVTQTPSHQVTQMGQEVILRCVPISNHLYFYWYRQILGQKVEFLVSFYNNEISEKSEIFDDQFSVERPDGSNFTLKIRSTKLEDSAMYFCASSEGPTAITYEQYFGPGTRLTVT.

CDR3 coding DNA: TGTGCCAGCAGTCCTAGGACTAGCGGGAGTGACATTCAGTACTTC. Protein sequence: CASSPRTSGSDIQYF. This chain joins TRBV2 and TRBJ2-4, with TRBD2 matching 13 bases. Germline V gene sequence: CDR1 SNHLY, CDR2 FYNNEI. The CDR3 is 15 amino acids. The V and J ends lost 5 bases and 8 bases, in that order; junction bases with no gene match: 6.

The chain couples TRBV6-6 to TRBJ1-1; possibly TRBD1 for D (6 bases). Germline CDR1 and CDR2: MNHNY and SVGAGI (reference sequence). Trimming removed 5 bases from V and 13 bases from J, with 17 bases in between. The CDR3 is 12 residues long. For the CDR3, the DNA is TGTGCCAGCAGTCCTATGTGGGGGCGGGTTTTCTTT. The encoded protein is CASSPMWGRVFF.

The V and J genes are TRBV7-6 and TRBJ2-7; 8 bases are a match to TRBD2. The V and J ends lost 1 base and 0 bases, in that order; junction bases with no gene match: 17. In germline, CDR1 is SGHVS, CDR2 FNYEAQ. The CDR3 covers 20 residues. This CDR3 is CASSLDDGKLADKPSYEQYF. CDR3 sequence (DNA): TGTGCCAGCAGCTTAGACGACGGGAAACTAGCGGATAAACCCTCCTACGAGCAGTACTTC.

The gene calls are TRBV28 and TRBJ1-1; D unresolved. In germline, CDR1 is MDHEN, CDR2 SYDVKM. Trimming took 9 bases from V and 6 from J, leaving 5 bases between them. The CDR3 is 9 residues long. CDR3: CARVPEAFF. As DNA, the CDR3 is TGTGCCAGGGTCCCTGAAGCTTTCTTT.

This chain connects TRBV28 to TRBJ1-4, with a possible D match to TRBD1 (5 bases). This CDR3 contains 16 residues. V was shortened by 6 bases and J by 4 bases, with 18 bases between the two germline ends. The germline V gene encodes CDR1 MDHEN and CDR2 SYDVKM. The CDR3 sequence: CASSSMLQELNEKLFF. DNA for the CDR3: TGTGCCAGCAGCAGCATGTTACAGGAACTTAATGAAAAACTGTTTTTT.

A few counts support this clone. The chain recombines TRBV6-5 with TRBJ1-5; D is unresolved. Germline CDR1 is MNHEY and CDR2 is SVGAGI. V was cut by 5 bases and J by 1 base, with 6 bases left in between. The CDR3 covers 13 residues. The CDR3 bases are TGTGCCAGCAGTGCGGCGAGCAATCAGCCCCAGCATTTT. Residues: CASSAASNQPQHF.

The chain combines TRBV11-3 with TRBJ2-2; TRBD1 aligns across 7 bases. Germline CDR1 is SGHNT and CDR2 is YENEEA. Trimming removed 6 bases from V and 7 bases from J; junction bases left unmatched: 5. The CDR3 has 13 residues. This CDR3 reads CASRLQGFGELFF. The CDR3 DNA reads as TGTGCCAGCAGACTACAGGGGTTCGGGGAGCTGTTTTTT.

This clone was observed a single time. A much bigger clone sits one base away, suggesting this may be a read error. The CDR3 loop is CTSSLGRANQPQHF. The CDR3 DNA sequence: TGTACCAGCAGCTTGGGGAGGGCCAATCAGCCCCAGCATTTT. V is TRBV5-6 and J is TRBJ1-5; D call uncertain. The CDR3 is 14 amino acids. The germline V gene has CDR1 SGHDT and CDR2 YYEEEE.

The chain employs TRBV4-2 and TRBJ1-2, with D uncertain. CDR1 LGHNA and CDR2 YNFKEQ come from the germline V gene. Trimming left V 0 bases short and J 2 bases short, with 4 bases between. This CDR3 contains 13 residues. The CDR3 coding sequence is TGTGCCAGCAGCCAAGAACAGAACTATGGCTACACCTTC. Translating it yields CASSQEQNYGYTF.

The chain recombines TRBV19 with TRBJ2-1, with 8 bases that match TRBD2. Germline V gives CDR1 LNHDA, CDR2 SQIVND (reference sequence). V lost 8 bases, J lost 0 bases, and 0 bases stayed unmatched. This CDR3 contains 13 residues. CDR3 loop: CASRGGSYNEQFF. DNA of the CDR3: TGTGCCAGTCGGGGGGGCTCCTACAATGAGCAGTTCTTC. The full variable domain, completed using reference TRBV19 and TRBJ2-1, is DGGITQSPKYLFRKEGQNVTLSCEQNLNHDAMYWYRQDPGQGLRLIYYSQIVNDFQKGDIAEGYSVSREKKESFPLTVTSAQKNPTAFYLCASRGGSYNEQFFGPGTRLTVL.

The chain employs TRBV9 and TRBJ1-2; no definite D call. The CDR3 has 9 amino acids. The germline V and J ends were trimmed by 5 bases and 10 bases, with 6 bases remaining between them. Germline-derived CDR1 and CDR2 are SGDLS and YYNGEE. CDR3 DNA: TGTGCCAGCAGGCCCCCCTACACCTTC. Translating gives CASRPPYTF.

The chain is built from TRBV21-1 and TRBJ2-3; the table assigns TRBD1, which was not confirmed against the DNA. TRBV21-1 is listed as a pseudogene. The CDR3 covers 16 residues. In DNA form, the CDR3 reads TGTGCCAGCAGCAAAGTGTCTGGGCCCCGAACAGATACGCAGTATTTT. It codes for CASSKVSGPRTDTQYF.

V gene TRBV5-1 combines with J gene TRBJ2-5, with no clear D. The germline gives CDR1 SGHRS, CDR2 YFSETQ. CDR3 length: 16 amino acids. V shed 4 bases and J shed 5 bases, with 21 bases lying between them. The chain's CDR3 is CASSPTPAPLGETQYF. CDR3 nucleotide sequence: TGCGCCAGCAGCCCTACTCCGGCTCCGCTGGGGGAGACCCAGTACTTC.

The chain employs TRBV28 and TRBJ2-7; the D gene is possibly TRBD1 (5 bases). The germline V and J ends were trimmed by 3 bases and 0 bases, with 15 bases remaining between them. CDR1 and CDR2 from the germline V gene are MDHEN and SYDVKM. The CDR3 spans 16 residues. The CDR3 spells CASSLPAQGNSYEQYF. CDR3 DNA sequence: TGTGCCAGCAGTTTGCCCGCTCAGGGAAACTCCTACGAGCAGTACTTC.

This clone showed up just once. The chain carries TRBV27 and TRBJ1-1, with D unresolved. Between the trimmed V and J ends, which lost 2 bases and 4 bases, there was a span of 8 bases. This CDR3 has 13 residues. Germline-derived CDR1 and CDR2 are MNHEY and SMNVEV (reference sequence). For the CDR3, the DNA is TGTGCCAGCAGTTTAGTAGGCACCACTGAAGCTTTCTTT. Translated, it gives CASSLVGTTEAFF.